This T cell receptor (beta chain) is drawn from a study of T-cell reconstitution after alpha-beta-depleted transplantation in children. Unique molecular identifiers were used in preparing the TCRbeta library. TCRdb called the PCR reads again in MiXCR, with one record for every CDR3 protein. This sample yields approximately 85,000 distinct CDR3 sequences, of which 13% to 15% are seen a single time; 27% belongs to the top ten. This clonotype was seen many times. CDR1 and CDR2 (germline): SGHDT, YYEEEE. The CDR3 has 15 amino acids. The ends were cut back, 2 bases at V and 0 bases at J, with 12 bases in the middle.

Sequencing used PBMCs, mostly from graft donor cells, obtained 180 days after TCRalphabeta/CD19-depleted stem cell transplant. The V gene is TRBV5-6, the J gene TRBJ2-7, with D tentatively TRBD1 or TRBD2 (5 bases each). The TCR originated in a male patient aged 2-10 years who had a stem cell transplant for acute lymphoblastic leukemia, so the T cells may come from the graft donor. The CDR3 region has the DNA TGTGCCAGCAGCTTCGGGGCCGGGGTCTCCTACGAGCAGTACTTC. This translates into CASSFGAGVSYEQYF. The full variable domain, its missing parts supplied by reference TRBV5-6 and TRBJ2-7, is DAGVTQSPTHLIKTRGQQVTLRCSPKSGHDTVSWYQQALGQGPQFIFQYYEEEERQRGNFPDRFSGHQFPNYSSELNVNALLLGDSALYLCASSFGAGVSYEQYFGPGTRLTVT.